This T cell receptor beta chain was retrieved from a study of T-cell reconstitution after alpha-beta-depleted transplantation in children. Study-wide results and caveats: About two months after transplant, alpha-beta T cells reportedly came from several hundred expanded graft clones. A year post-transplant, T-cell counts and diversity derived mostly from newly produced T cells. It was surviving recipient T cells and thymic progenitors that gave some patients high TCRbeta diversity at day 60.

Germline CDR1 and CDR2: MNHNS and SASEGT. Trimming cost V 6 bases and J 2 bases, with 2 bases left between them. The length of the CDR3 is 10 residues. This clonotype was seen repeatedly, ten times or more. Its antigen is still unknown. It was with unique molecular identifiers that the TCRbeta library was prepared. TCRdb fed the PCR reads into MiXCR, producing one record per CDR3 protein. The sample holds just under 250,000 distinct CDR3 sequences, roughly 26% seen once. The sequence came from a girl aged 2 to 10 with Fanconi anemia, due to receive a stem cell transplant. The rearrangement uses TRBV6-1 and TRBJ2-7; unclear D gene. The source material was PBMCs, sampled before TCRalphabeta/CD19-depleted stem cell transplant. The CDR3 protein is CASRTYEQYF. In DNA form, the CDR3 reads TGTGCCAGCAGGACCTACGAGCAGTACTTC.